The clone carrying this TCR beta chain was observed a handful of times. The antigen is not known. These data come from a study of beta chain features in type 1 diabetes. Broader study findings: There was a moderate but significant shortening of TCRB CDR3s in all four CD4+ subsets of Type 1 diabetes patients. Within the patient group, naive, central memory and Treg TCRB repertoires appeared more similar to each other than within healthy donors.

The germline V gene has CDR1 MDHEN and CDR2 SYDVKM. The CDR3 contains 13 residues. V shed 4 bases and J 6 bases; nucleotides not matched to a gene: 5. All of the isolated RNA was reverse transcribed, so expressed TCRB transcripts were sequenced. Produced via immunoSEQ multiplex PCR; TCRdb's table is partial and in-frame only. Here the sample spans about 160,000 clones, roughly 8% being singletons. The TCR comes from a man between 18 and 35 years old with type 1 diabetes. The sample comprised central memory CD4+ T cells from blood. This chain connects TRBV28 to TRBJ2-7; 8 bases are a match to TRBD1. The DNA of the CDR3 is TGTGCCAGCAGTTCCCCCCAGGGGGCCGAGCAGTACTTC. Its protein product is CASSSPQGAEQYF.